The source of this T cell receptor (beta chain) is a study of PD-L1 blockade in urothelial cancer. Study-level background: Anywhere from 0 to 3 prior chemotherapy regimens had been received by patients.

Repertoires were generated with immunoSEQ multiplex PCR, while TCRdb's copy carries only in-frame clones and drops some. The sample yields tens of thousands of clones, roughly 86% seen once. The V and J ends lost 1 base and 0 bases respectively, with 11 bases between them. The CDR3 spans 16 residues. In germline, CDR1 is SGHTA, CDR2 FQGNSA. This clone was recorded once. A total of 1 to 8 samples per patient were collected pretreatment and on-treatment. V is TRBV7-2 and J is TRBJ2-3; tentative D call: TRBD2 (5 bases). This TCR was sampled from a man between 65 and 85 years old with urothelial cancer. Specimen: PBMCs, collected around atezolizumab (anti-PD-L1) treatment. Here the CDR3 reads CASSLVSGRSTDTQYF. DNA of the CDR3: TGTGCCAGCAGCTTAGTCAGCGGCAGGAGCACAGATACGCAGTATTTT.